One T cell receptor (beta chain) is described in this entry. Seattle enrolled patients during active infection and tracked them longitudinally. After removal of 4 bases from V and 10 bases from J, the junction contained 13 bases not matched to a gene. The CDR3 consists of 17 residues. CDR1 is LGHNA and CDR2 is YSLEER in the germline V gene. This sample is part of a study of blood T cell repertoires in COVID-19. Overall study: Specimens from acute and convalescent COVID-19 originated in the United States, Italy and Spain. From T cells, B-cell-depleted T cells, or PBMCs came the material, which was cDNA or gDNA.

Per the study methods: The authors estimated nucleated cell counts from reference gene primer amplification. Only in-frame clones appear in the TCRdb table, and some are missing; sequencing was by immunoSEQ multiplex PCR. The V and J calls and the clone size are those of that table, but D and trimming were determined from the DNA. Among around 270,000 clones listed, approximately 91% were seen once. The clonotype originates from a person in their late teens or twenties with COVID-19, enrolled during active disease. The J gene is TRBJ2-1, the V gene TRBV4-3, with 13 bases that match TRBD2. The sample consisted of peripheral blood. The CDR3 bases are TGCGCCAGCAGCCCATTCCTGACTAGCGGGAGGTCCGAGGAGCAGTTCTTC. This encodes CASSPFLTSGRSEEQFF.